The 15 T cell receptor beta chains below all came from one sample that was sequenced in a study of PD-1 blockade in mismatch repair-deficient tumors. Only in-frame clones appear in the TCRdb table, and some are missing; sequencing was by immunoSEQ multiplex PCR. This sample has around 130,000 clones, with about nine tenths found just once. Here the sequenced sample was peripheral blood, taken approximately 69 weeks after starting pembrolizumab. These TCRs come from an adult with mismatch repair-deficient cancer.

The CDR3 protein is CASSQGTGRNTGELFF. The CDR3 DNA reads TGCGCCAGCAGCCAAGGGACAGGGCGGAACACCGGGGAGCTGTTTTTT. The V gene is TRBV4-3, the J gene TRBJ2-2, with 8 bases matching TRBD1. Looked up from germline, CDR1 is LGHNA and CDR2 is YSLEER. J lost 1 base, V lost 1 base, and 2 bases had no gene match. The CDR3 is made up of 16 amino acids.

This chain joins TRBV28 and TRBJ2-5; TRBD2 agrees at 8 bases. This CDR3 is built from 13 residues. Germline CDR1 reads MDHEN; CDR2 reads SYDVKM. J lost 2 bases, V lost 6 bases, and 2 bases had no gene match. For the CDR3, the DNA is TGTGCCAGCAGCGCGGGAGGACAAGAGACCCAGTACTTC. It specifies CASSAGGQETQYF. Full variable domain (outside the CDR3, taken from reference TRBV28 and TRBJ2-5): DVKVTQSSRYLVKRTGEKVFLECVQDMDHENMFWYRQDPGLGLRLIYFSYDVKMKEKGDIPEGYSVSREKKERFSLILESASTNQTSMYLCASSAGGQETQYFGPGTRLLVL.

The V gene is TRBV9, the J gene TRBJ2-5; D is perhaps TRBD1 or TRBD2 (5 bases each). This CDR3 has 15 amino acids. Looked up from germline, CDR1 is SGDLS and CDR2 is YYNGEE. Between the trimmed V and J ends, which lost 3 bases and 3 bases, there was a span of 15 bases. The CDR3: CASSGPRDGEETQYF. Written as DNA, the CDR3 is TGTGCCAGCAGCGGACCCCGGGACGGTGAAGAGACCCAGTACTTC.

This sequence joins TRBV30 and TRBJ1-2; D perhaps matches TRBD1 (5 bases). The V end lost 2 bases, the J end lost 6 bases, and 13 bases lay between the germline ends. CDR1 GTSNPN and CDR2 SVGIG come from the germline V gene (reference sequence). This CDR3 contains 13 residues. In DNA form, the CDR3 reads TGTGCCTGGAGTAATGGGGGTCCGGATGGCTACACCTTC. Encoded protein: CAWSNGGPDGYTF.

This clone is a singleton in its sample. The chain carries TRBV28 and TRBJ2-5; possible D gene TRBD2, 6 bases. The V and J ends lost 3 bases and 2 bases respectively, with 10 bases between them. The CDR3 has 14 residues. From germline, CDR1 is MDHEN and CDR2 SYDVKM. CDR3 residues: CASSFRDSQETQYF. DNA for the CDR3: TGTGCCAGCAGTTTCCGGGACTCACAAGAGACCCAGTACTTC.

The V gene is TRBV6-5, the J gene TRBJ2-7; the D is unclear. The germline V gene encodes CDR1 MNHEY and CDR2 SVGAGI. V was cut by 2 bases and J by 2 bases, with 13 bases left in between. There are 15 residues in the CDR3. The CDR3 nucleotides are TGTGCCAGCAGTTACGTCTCTACTTCAACCTACGAGCAGTACTTC. Its protein is CASSYVSTSTYEQYF.

This chain links TRBV28 with TRBJ1-3; 9 bases align to TRBD1. CDR1 and CDR2 from the germline V gene are MDHEN and SYDVKM. J gave up 16 bases and V 6 bases, and 10 bases lay outside the gene matches. This CDR3 has 12 amino acids. DNA for the CDR3: TGTGCCAGCAGGAAACCGGGACAGGGCTACTATTTT. This translates into CASRKPGQGYYF.

This chain's CDR3 is CASSFEGRNQPQHF. CDR3 coding DNA: TGTGCCAGCAGTTTCGAGGGGCGCAATCAGCCCCAGCATTTT. The genes are TRBV6-6 and TRBJ1-5; D possibly corresponds to TRBD1 (5 bases). CDR3 length equals 14 residues. V was cut by 4 bases and J by 2 bases, with 9 bases left in between. Germline CDR1 MNHNY, CDR2 SVGAGI (reference sequence).

The gene calls are TRBV7-9 and TRBJ2-7; D uncertain. CDR1 is SEHNR and CDR2 is FQNEAQ in the germline V gene (reference sequence). The CDR3 runs to 12 residues. The germline V and J ends were trimmed by 3 bases and 2 bases, with 5 bases remaining between them. This CDR3 is CASSFQAYEQYF. As DNA, the CDR3 is TGTGCCAGCAGCTTCCAGGCCTACGAGCAGTACTTC.

Turning to this clone: The sample carries other DNA sequences with the same CDR3. The chain couples TRBV19 to TRBJ1-1; D is possibly TRBD1 (6 bases). The CDR3 loop spans 15 amino acids. CDR1 and CDR2 (germline): LNHDA, SQIVND (reference sequence). V gave up 3 bases and J gave up 4 bases, with 15 bases separating them. The CDR3 loop is CASSIVLGGATEAFF. The CDR3 nucleotides are TGTGCCAGTAGTATCGTTCTGGGGGGGGCCACTGAAGCTTTCTTT. Supplemented by reference TRBV19 and TRBJ1-1, the full variable domain reads DGGITQSPKYLFRKEGQNVTLSCEQNLNHDAMYWYRQDPGQGLRLIYYSQIVNDFQKGDIAEGYSVSREKKESFPLTVTSAQKNPTAFYLCASSIVLGGATEAFFGQGTRLTVV.

The V and J genes are TRBV25-1 and TRBJ2-3; D is perhaps TRBD2 (6 bases). V dropped 7 bases and J dropped 11 bases, with 13 bases sitting between them. Looked up from germline, CDR1 is MGHDK and CDR2 is SYGVNS. The CDR3 consists of 11 residues. The CDR3 nucleotides are TGTGCCAGCATCCAGGGAGGAGTGCAGTATTTT. Translated: CASIQGGVQYF.

This chain links TRBV7-9 with TRBJ1-4; D unclear. V was shortened by 5 bases and J by 4 bases, with 14 bases between the two germline ends. The CDR3 runs to 15 residues. The germline gives CDR1 SEHNR, CDR2 FQNEAQ (reference sequence). CDR3 sequence reads: CASSPEEQFNEKLFF. The CDR3 bases are TGTGCCAGCAGCCCAGAGGAACAGTTTAATGAAAAACTGTTTTTT.

The chain is built from TRBV25-1 and TRBJ1-1; unclear D gene. Germline CDR1 MGHDK, CDR2 SYGVNS. This CDR3 contains 15 residues. The V gene lost 2 bases and the J gene lost 4 bases, with 14 bases spanning the gap. This CDR3 reads CASSEAGQRGTEAFF. CDR3 bases: TGTGCCAGCAGTGAAGCGGGTCAACGGGGCACTGAAGCTTTCTTT.

The chain links TRBV2 to TRBJ2-7; tentatively, D is TRBD2 (6 bases). In germline, CDR1 is SNHLY, CDR2 FYNNEI. V dropped 7 bases and J dropped 6 bases, with 25 bases sitting between them. This CDR3 is 16 amino acids long. DNA of the CDR3: TGTGCCAGCAAAGGTTGGGCGGGGCCAACGTTTATCGAGCAGTACTTC. It is translated as CASKGWAGPTFIEQYF. Full variable domain (outside the CDR3, taken from reference TRBV2 and TRBJ2-7): EPEVTQTPSHQVTQMGQEVILRCVPISNHLYFYWYRQILGQKVEFLVSFYNNEISEKSEIFDDQFSVERPDGSNFTLKIRSTKLEDSAMYFCASKGWAGPTFIEQYFGPGTRLTVT.

The chain recombines TRBV7-9 with TRBJ2-4; 13 nucleotides agree with TRBD2. Germline CDR1 is SEHNR and CDR2 is FQNEAQ (reference sequence). The V gene end was trimmed by 5 bases and the J gene end by 8 bases; junction bases not matched to a gene: 9. CDR3 length equals 16 residues. CDR3 amino acids: CASSPGTSGIGYIQYF. CDR3 nucleotides: TGTGCCAGCAGCCCCGGGACTAGCGGGATAGGTTACATTCAGTACTTC.